This T cell receptor beta chain was recovered during a study of blood T cell repertoires in COVID-19. Across the study: The study drew acute and convalescent COVID-19 samples from the United States, Italy and Spain. Sample material is recorded as cDNA or gDNA derived from T cells, B-cell-depleted T cells, or PBMCs.

As originally analysed: Amplifying reference gene primers gave estimates of nucleated cell counts. The assay was immunoSEQ multiplex PCR, and TCRdb's table has in-frame clones only and misses some. The DNA was the basis for D and trimming; V, J and clone size are from that table. In the table there are approximately 300,000 clones, over 80% of which are singletons. The V and J ends lost 0 bases and 4 bases respectively, with 9 bases between them. The CDR3 runs to 14 residues. Germline values: CDR1 LGHDT, CDR2 YNNKEL (reference sequence). Sequenced input: peripheral blood. This chain connects TRBV3-1 (or the pseudogene TRBV3-2) to TRBJ1-1; the D is unclear. This receptor was identified in a woman between 50 and 59 years old with COVID-19, enrolled during active disease. For the CDR3, the DNA is TGTGCCAGCAGCCAAGAAAATCGGGGCACTGAAGCTTTCTTT. As protein: CASSQENRGTEAFF.